This T cell receptor (beta chain) stems from a study of beta chain features in type 1 diabetes. Sequencing targeted expressed TCRB transcripts, as all isolated RNA had been reverse transcribed. Sequencing was performed with immunoSEQ multiplex PCR; in TCRdb, only in-frame clones are kept and a portion is missing. This sample has fewer than 250,000 clones, with around 9.6% found just once. Trimming removed 3 bases from V and 6 bases from J, with 12 bases in between. The germline CDR1 and CDR2 sequences are MGHRA and YSYEKL. The CDR3 is made up of 14 amino acids. Study-wide results and caveats: The study found fewer insertions and more deletions at VDJ junctions in type 1 diabetes patients.

Notes on this clone: No antigen is known for it.

This TCR was sampled from a woman aged 18 to 35 in good health. Sequenced sample: naive CD4+ T cells from blood. The V call is TRBV4-1, the J call TRBJ2-1, with D possibly matching TRBD1 (5 bases). In DNA form, the CDR3 reads TGCGCCAGCAGCCAGCCTTCTAGGGGCAATGAGCAGTTCTTC. Translation: CASSQPSRGNEQFF.